This T cell receptor (beta chain) derives from a study of patients and donors after allogeneic stem cell transplantation. TCRdb analysed the RT-PCR reads with MiXCR anew, one entry per CDR3 protein. In the table there are 410,000 or so distinct CDR3 sequences, 15% to 20% of which are singletons. This clonotype appeared a few times. Losses at the gene ends were 4 bases for V and 5 bases for J; bases not matched to a gene: 7. Looked up from germline, CDR1 is SGHRS and CDR2 is YFSETQ. CDR3 length: 14 residues. The sequenced sample consisted of blood, either unsorted or a sorted T cell fraction (not recorded which). The TCR comes from a human donor who was either an allogeneic HSCT recipient or a stem cell or donor lymphocyte infusion donor (not recorded which). It is not recorded whose cells these are; they may come from a transplant donor. This chain joins TRBV5-1 and TRBJ2-5; TRBD1 matches 8 bases. CDR3 region: CASSMSTGGETQYF. In DNA, the CDR3 is TGCGCCAGCAGCATGAGCACAGGGGGGGAGACCCAGTACTTC. Full variable domain (remainder filled in from reference TRBV5-1 and TRBJ2-5): KAGVTQTPRYLIKTRGQQVTLSCSPISGHRSVSWYQQTPGQGLQFLFEYFSETQRNKGNFPGRFSGRQFSNSRSEMNVSTLELGDSALYLCASSMSTGGETQYFGPGTRLLVL.